A selection of T cell receptor beta chains follows, all from one sample in a study of blood T cells in healthy people across ages. TCRdb recomputed calls from the 5' RACE reads with MiXCR, one row per CDR3 protein. The table includes more than 650,000 distinct CDR3 sequences, around 25% detected once. This same sample was also part of a study on T cells of mothers and their children.

The sample was blood. These receptor sequences come from a boy aged 5-17 years in good health. Both conserved end residues are trimmed from each CDR3. Clone size is shown for a subset of rows, as once, few, many or a class of expanded clone.

cdr3_aa v_call clone_size
ASSQQGSDTQY TRBV3-1 few
ASSPLGGRANIQY TRBV12-3/TRBV12-4 -
SATVVAGDLFGTQY TRBV20-1 -
ASSDRAGSEKLF TRBV6-5 -
ASSTPASGGHEQY TRBV28 -
SVRDSETQETQY TRBV29-1 -
AWSHSRGGEQY TRBV30 -
ASSYSGGSEAF TRBV25-1 -
ASSLERKTEAF TRBV5-1 -
ATSRDVAGPGYGYT TRBV15 -
ASSLNGEYEQN TRBV5-1 -
ASSRERYNEQF TRBV12-3/TRBV12-4 -
ASSHGVNYGYT TRBV5-1 few
ASSQNGKLFY TRBV7-9 many
ASSEIRKANTGELF TRBV25-1 -
ASSEAGGGYNEQF TRBV2 few
ASSLTSQSTDTQY TRBV5-1 -
ASSYGGLAGGPVKTQY TRBV6-5 few
ASGFPDRGLNNEQF TRBV12-5 -
ASSYPLAGDQETQY TRBV6-6 few
SVAGTGKDQPQH TRBV29-1 -
ASRPGQGSEQY TRBV5-1 -
ASSPQERAHEQF TRBV4-2 -
ASSYTDRDHYGYT TRBV7-9 few
ASSPTALGGEQF TRBV5-1 -
ASSTRSQGDTDTQY TRBV9 -
ASSLARGHGSPLH TRBV7-7 few
SARPRSLLHGYT TRBV20-1 -
SVGDSGANVLT TRBV29-1 few
ASSLGEQF TRBV11-2 many
ASSHAGRSAVAF TRBV7-2 few
ASTYRAYEQY TRBV2 -
ASSRGRTSGGDFQETQY TRBV3-1 few
ASSPPSQGRSYEQY TRBV18 few